Below, 3 T cell receptor beta chains from the same sample are listed, as sequenced in a study of cytomegalovirus exposure and HLA in healthy donors. PCR amplification relied on 60 Vbeta primers (plus 13 Jbeta primers). Repertoires were generated with immunoSEQ multiplex PCR, while TCRdb's copy carries only in-frame clones and drops some. The sample yields 200,000 or so clones, roughly 80% seen once. The sequenced sample consisted of PBMCs. The source is a woman aged 45-59 years in good health and CMV-seropositive.

This clone has only a few counts. The chain joins TRBV6-5 to TRBJ2-6; 9 nucleotides align to TRBD1. CDR1 is MNHEY and CDR2 is SVGAGI in the germline V gene. The ends lost 4 bases at V and 1 base at J; junction bases unmatched: 2. This CDR3 has 16 residues. The chain's CDR3 is CASSSGQGSGANVLTF. Here the CDR3 DNA reads TGTGCCAGCAGTTCAGGACAGGGGTCTGGGGCCAACGTCCTGACTTTC.

The chain combines TRBV28 with TRBJ1-4, with D possibly being TRBD1 (5 bases). The V gene's germline CDR1 is MDHEN and CDR2 SYDVKM. This CDR3 is built from 14 residues. The V and J ends lost 6 bases and 7 bases respectively, with 15 bases between them. The CDR3 is CASSTQGESEKLFF. The CDR3 DNA reads as TGTGCCAGCAGCACCCAGGGTGAGAGTGAAAAACTGTTTTTT.

This chain links TRBV28 with TRBJ2-2; 7 bases agree with TRBD2. The CDR3 runs 15 residues. V gave up 2 bases and J gave up 6 bases; unmatched junction bases: 6. Germline V lookup: CDR1 MDHEN, CDR2 SYDVKM. In DNA, the CDR3 is TGTGCCAGCAGTTTACCCATCAGCGGGGCCGGGGAGCTGTTTTTT. It is translated as CASSLPISGAGELFF. The whole variable domain, remainder taken from reference TRBV28 and TRBJ2-2, is DVKVTQSSRYLVKRTGEKVFLECVQDMDHENMFWYRQDPGLGLRLIYFSYDVKMKEKGDIPEGYSVSREKKERFSLILESASTNQTSMYLCASSLPISGAGELFFGEGSRLTVL.